The 20 T cell receptor beta chains below come from one sample, sequenced in a study of CXCR3-negative and CXCR3-positive naive CD8 T cells (dated by TCRdb to the late 2010s). Instrument used: NextSeq 550. The Human TCR Profiling Kit (MiLaboratory) was used to prepare UMI-labeled 5' RACE TRB cDNA libraries. TCRdb reprocessed the public reads and reports one entry per CDR3 protein sequence, without DNA. The data table for this sample lists about 130,000 distinct CDR3 sequences. The top ten clonotypes cover nearly 0.5% of the sample. Sequenced input: naive CXCR3- CD8+ T cells from blood. What the cell subset or site label conveys for this sample: CD45RO-CCR7+CD27+CD95- naive CD8+ T cells lacking CXCR3 (TNR3-). The receptors here all came from a human donor in good health. Some clones in this sample may be carry-over from other donors' samples.

This chain connects TRBV5-1 to TRBJ2-1; lacking DNA, the TRBD2 call made by TCRdb goes unchecked. In germline, CDR1 is SGHRS, CDR2 YFSETQ. The CDR3 covers 14 residues. The CDR3 here is CASSLGASGGEQFF.

The chain combines TRBV7-6 with TRBJ1-1. Germline assignment: CDR1 SGHVS and CDR2 FNYEAQ. There are 14 residues in the CDR3. The CDR3 protein is CASSLDLSGGEAFF.

V usage is TRBV7-9 and J usage is TRBJ2-7; with no DNA, the TCRdb D assignment of TRBD1 cannot be verified. The CDR3 contains 13 residues. In germline, CDR1 is SEHNR, CDR2 FQNEAQ (reference sequence). CDR3 in amino acids: CASSLSKGSEQCF.

This chain joins TRBV7-9 and TRBJ1-1; the D call from TCRdb, TRBD1, cannot be confirmed without DNA. The CDR3 has 13 residues. Germline CDR1 is SEHNR and CDR2 is FQNEAQ (reference sequence). CDR3 loop: CASSLVSTGEAFF.

The chain combines TRBV10-3 with TRBJ2-1; TCRdb lists TRBD2, though no DNA is available to test this call. CDR1 and CDR2 from the germline V gene are ENHRY and SYGVKD. This CDR3 is built from 16 residues. This CDR3 is CAISDLSGGAYNEQFF.

This rearrangement joins TRBV29-1 to TRBJ1-1. The CDR3 runs to 12 residues. The germline gives CDR1 SQVTM, CDR2 ANQGSEA. CDR3 sequence: CSVELMNTEAFF.

CDR3 residues: CASSLRGHQPQHF. The chain combines TRBV27 with TRBJ1-5; TCRdb names TRBD1, which stays unverified in the absence of DNA. The CDR3 is 13 residues long. CDR1 is MNHEY and CDR2 is SMNVEV in the germline V gene (reference sequence).

The V call is TRBV6-1, the J call TRBJ2-7; the TCRdb D gene call, TRBD2, has no DNA to confirm it. This CDR3 comprises 15 residues. Germline assignment: CDR1 MNHNS and CDR2 SASEGT. CDR3 sequence: CASSVLTSAYYEQYF.

V gene TRBV29-1 combines with J gene TRBJ2-3; TCRdb names TRBD2, which stays unverified in the absence of DNA. The CDR3 totals 22 residues. Germline V gene sequence: CDR1 SQVTM, CDR2 ANQGSEA. The CDR3 sequence is CSAAPGTSLLSSHSSSGDTQYF.

The rearrangement links TRBV29-1 to TRBJ2-1; TCRdb names TRBD2, which stays unverified in the absence of DNA. Germline-derived CDR1 and CDR2 are SQVTM and ANQGSEA. The CDR3 spans 12 residues. The CDR3 here is CSVEGGSNEQFF.

CDR3 residues: CSAELGRPLAKNTEAFF. The genes are TRBV20-1 and TRBJ1-1; the D call of TRBD1 rests on TCRdb alone, since no DNA is present to check it. CDR3 size: 17 residues. CDR1 and CDR2 (germline): DFQATT, SNEGSKA (reference sequence).

This chain connects TRBV29-1 to TRBJ1-2; there is no DNA to check the TCRdb D call of TRBD1. Germline CDR1 is SQVTM and CDR2 is ANQGSEA. The CDR3 is made up of 13 amino acids. The CDR3 protein is CSAPGQGEYGYTF.

The rearrangement links TRBV7-2 to TRBJ2-1; TCRdb outputs TRBD1, but without DNA this stays unchecked. CDR1 and CDR2 (germline): SGHTA, FQGNSA. The CDR3 is made up of 16 amino acids. The CDR3: CASSPDGGASYNEQFF.

V gene TRBV29-1 combines with J gene TRBJ1-5; as DNA is missing, the TRBD1 call by TCRdb cannot be tested. The CDR3 is 13 amino acids. Germline CDR1 reads SQVTM; CDR2 reads ANQGSEA. This CDR3 is CSGGSGLNQPQHF.

The chain combines TRBV6-6 with TRBJ2-1; lacking DNA, the TRBD1 call made by TCRdb goes unchecked. CDR1 is MNHNY, CDR2 SVGAGI, per germline (reference sequence). There are 14 residues in the CDR3. The CDR3 reads CASSYPGTYNEQFF.

The J gene is TRBJ2-7, the V gene TRBV28. The CDR3 is made up of 12 amino acids. Germline V gene lookup returns CDR1 MDHEN and CDR2 SYDVKM. CDR3 in amino acids: CASSQRTDEQYF.

The genes are TRBV4-3 and TRBJ2-7; the TCRdb call, TRBD1, lacks DNA for checking. The CDR3 runs 14 residues. The germline gives CDR1 LGHNA, CDR2 YSLEER. The CDR3 sequence: CASSQEDSTYEQYF.

The J gene is TRBJ2-4, the V gene TRBV3-1. This CDR3 comprises 14 residues. The germline V gene encodes CDR1 LGHDT and CDR2 YNNKEL (reference sequence). CDR3 sequence: CASSQDPSWDIQYF.

The chain has TRBV7-8 and TRBJ2-1; the D gene TCRdb calls, TRBD1, cannot be checked with no DNA. Germline V lookup: CDR1 SGHVS, CDR2 FQNEAQ. The CDR3 is made up of 14 amino acids. CDR3 amino acids: CASSLGGLHNEQFF.

The gene calls are TRBV7-3 and TRBJ2-1; the TCRdb call, TRBD2, lacks DNA for checking. The CDR3 runs 15 residues. Germline loops: CDR1 SGHTA, CDR2 FQGTGA. The CDR3: CASSLSGTSFSEQFF.